These 17 T cell receptor beta chains originate from one sample sequenced in a study of blood T cell repertoires in COVID-19. Some clones are missing from TCRdb's copy, which holds only in-frame ones; the method was immunoSEQ multiplex PCR. The table shows 350,000 to 500,000 clones, with about 90% occurring only once. The specimen was peripheral blood. These TCRs come from a man aged 18 to 29 with COVID-19, enrolled during active disease.

This clone was recorded once. This chain uses TRBV6-5 with TRBJ2-5, with a possible D match to TRBD2 (6 bases). CDR1 is MNHEY, CDR2 SVGAGI, per germline. The CDR3 loop spans 15 amino acids. The V and J ends lost 6 bases and 4 bases respectively, with 18 bases between them. The CDR3: CASRGGRGARETQYF. The CDR3 DNA reads TGTGCCAGCAGGGGGGGTCGGGGCGCTCGAGAGACCCAGTACTTC.

The J gene is TRBJ1-2, the V gene TRBV2; D is unresolved. The CDR3 is 13 residues long. Trimming left V 3 bases short and J 1 base short, with 6 bases between. Looked up from germline, CDR1 is SNHLY and CDR2 is FYNNEI. Written as DNA, the CDR3 is TGTGCCAGCAGTGACCGACTTAACTATGGCTACACCTTC. Translation gives CASSDRLNYGYTF.

In its sample, this clone was seen once. Here the CDR3 DNA reads TGTGCCAGTAGTATCGACAGGGGAAGCAATCAGCCCCAGCATTTT. It specifies CASSIDRGSNQPQHF. The chain uses TRBV19 and TRBJ1-5; 8 bases map to TRBD1. J gave up 1 base and V 3 bases, and 2 bases lay outside the gene matches. Germline loops: CDR1 LNHDA, CDR2 SQIVND (reference sequence). The CDR3 loop spans 15 amino acids.

The V call is TRBV5-8, the J call TRBJ2-1; D possibly corresponds to TRBD1 (6 bases). The CDR3 totals 16 residues. Germline V gene sequence: CDR1 SGHTS, CDR2 YDEGEE. The ends were cut back, 6 bases at V and 4 bases at J, with 20 bases in the middle. The CDR3 is CASTFSQSRGYNEQFF. CDR3 nucleotides: TGTGCCAGCACCTTCTCTCAGAGTAGGGGGTACAATGAGCAGTTCTTC.

This chain uses TRBV6-1 with TRBJ2-3; no firm D call. This CDR3 has 16 residues. CDR1 is MNHNS, CDR2 SASEGT, per germline. V was cut by 2 bases and J by 2 bases, with 14 bases left in between. Here the CDR3 reads CASSERRGYTTDTQYF. The CDR3 nucleotides read TGTGCCAGCAGTGAACGGCGAGGCTACACCACAGATACGCAGTATTTT.

The J gene is TRBJ1-5, the V gene TRBV13; TRBD1 agrees at 7 bases. The CDR3 is 16 amino acids. Trimming removed 5 bases from V and 5 bases from J; junction bases left unmatched: 12. Germline loops: CDR1 PRHDT, CDR2 FYEKMQ (reference sequence). For the CDR3, the DNA is TGTGCCAGCAGCCCCCGACAGGGATTAGGGGATCAGCCCCAGCATTTT. Its translation is CASSPRQGLGDQPQHF. Drawing the rest from reference TRBV13 and TRBJ1-5, the complete variable domain is AAGVIQSPRHLIKEKRETATLKCYPIPRHDTVYWYQQGPGQDPQFLISFYEKMQSDKGSIPDRFSAQQFSDYHSELNMSSLELGDSALYFCASSPRQGLGDQPQHFGDGTRLSIL.

This clone was detected once. This rearrangement joins TRBV4-1 to TRBJ2-7; a possible D gene is TRBD1 (5 bases). Trimming pared 0 bases from V and 2 bases from J, leaving 11 bases between. Germline V gene sequence: CDR1 MGHRA, CDR2 YSYEKL. This CDR3 has 15 residues. The CDR3 loop is CASSQDLRDTYEQYF. CDR3 in DNA: TGCGCCAGCAGCCAAGATCTCAGGGATACCTACGAGCAGTACTTC.

This clone was found a few times. This chain uses TRBV6-6 with TRBJ1-1; D is unresolved. The CDR3 length is 14 residues. CDR1 and CDR2 (germline): MNHNY, SVGAGI (reference sequence). V was pared by 2 bases and J by 3 bases, with 10 bases between. In DNA form, the CDR3 reads TGTGCCAGCAGTTACGACGGGTTCTACACTGAAGCTTTCTTT. It yields the protein CASSYDGFYTEAFF.

This sequence joins TRBV5-1 and TRBJ2-5, with D perhaps TRBD1 (5 bases). V was pared by 2 bases and J by 1 base, with 6 bases between. The CDR3 is made up of 13 amino acids. Germline V gene lookup returns CDR1 SGHRS and CDR2 YFSETQ. The CDR3, as DNA: TGCGCCAGCAGCTTCGACAGCCAAGAGACCCAGTACTTC. Its protein is CASSFDSQETQYF.

V usage is TRBV7-9 and J usage is TRBJ2-1, with a possible D match to TRBD2 (5 bases). The V gene's germline CDR1 is SEHNR and CDR2 FQNEAQ (reference sequence). V was shortened by 5 bases and J by 2 bases, with 16 bases between the two germline ends. This CDR3 is 16 amino acids long. The CDR3 sequence is CASSPIGLGTYNEQFF. The DNA of the CDR3 is TGTGCCAGCAGCCCGATCGGTCTCGGGACCTACAATGAGCAGTTCTTC.

V is TRBV30 and J is TRBJ2-7; 8 positions agree with TRBD2. The CDR3 sequence is 14 residues long. Losses at the gene ends were 0 bases for V and 4 bases for J; bases not matched to a gene: 5. CDR1 and CDR2 from the germline V gene are GTSNPN and SVGIG (reference sequence). CDR3 protein: CAWSVGGAPYEQYF. The DNA for the CDR3 is TGTGCCTGGAGTGTCGGGGGGGCCCCGTACGAGCAGTACTTC. Full variable domain (missing parts from reference TRBV30 and TRBJ2-7): SQTIHQWPATLVQPVGSPLSLECTVEGTSNPNLYWYRQAAGRGLQLLFYSVGIGQISSEVPQNLSASRPQDRQFILSSKKLLLSDSGFYLCAWSVGGAPYEQYFGPGTRLTVT.

The chain is built from TRBV5-1 and TRBJ1-4; 7 bases are shared with TRBD1. Per germline, CDR1 SGHRS and CDR2 YFSETQ. The CDR3 loop spans 15 amino acids. V lost 0 bases and J lost 3; bases outside the gene matches: 2. Written as DNA, the CDR3 is TGCGCCAGCAGCTTGGGGGGGACAGCTAATGAAAAACTGTTTTTT. As protein: CASSLGGTANEKLFF.

The rearrangement links TRBV2 to TRBJ2-1, with 12 bases matching TRBD2. There are 13 residues in the CDR3. The germline V gene encodes CDR1 SNHLY and CDR2 FYNNEI. Trimming took 8 bases from V and 7 from J; bases not matched to a gene: 3. CDR3 coding DNA: TGTGCCAGCCTAGGACTAGCGGGAAATGAGCAGTTCTTC. Amino acid sequence: CASLGLAGNEQFF. Full variable domain (outside the CDR3, taken from reference TRBV2 and TRBJ2-1): EPEVTQTPSHQVTQMGQEVILRCVPISNHLYFYWYRQILGQKVEFLVSFYNNEISEKSEIFDDQFSVERPDGSNFTLKIRSTKLEDSAMYFCASLGLAGNEQFFGPGTRLTVL.

Only a few counts were recorded for this clone. The V call is TRBV11-2, the J call TRBJ1-1, with D hard to call. CDR1 and CDR2 (germline): SGHAT, FQNNGV. This CDR3 is 16 amino acids long. Trimming removed 3 bases from V and 0 bases from J, with 14 bases in between. The CDR3 loop is CASSLLENTMNTEAFF. CDR3 coding DNA: TGTGCCAGCAGCTTGCTAGAGAACACTATGAACACTGAAGCTTTCTTT. The full variable domain, with the rest looked up from reference TRBV11-2 and TRBJ1-1, is EAGVAQSPRYKIIEKRQSVAFWCNPISGHATLYWYQQILGQGPKLLIQFQNNGVVDDSQLPKDRFSAERLKGVDSTLKIQPAKLEDSAVYLCASSLLENTMNTEAFFGQGTRLTVV.

This rearrangement joins TRBV6-2 or TRBV6-3 to TRBJ2-1; no definite D call. Looked up from germline, CDR1 is MNHEY and CDR2 is SVGEGT. The CDR3 has 15 residues. The V and J ends lost 5 bases and 5 bases respectively, with 16 bases between them. CDR3 region: CASSRSYNADNEQFF. In DNA, the CDR3 is TGTGCCAGCAGTCGCTCGTATAATGCAGACAATGAGCAGTTCTTC.

This clone was detected once. The chain combines TRBV5-1 with TRBJ2-1; TRBD2 agrees at 12 bases. V lost 0 bases and J lost 4; bases outside the gene matches: 8. Per germline, CDR1 SGHRS and CDR2 YFSETQ. The CDR3 has 18 residues. The CDR3, as DNA: TGCGCCAGCAGCTTGGGTTCTAGCGGGGGGGCCGGGTACAATGAGCAGTTCTTC. This sequence encodes CASSLGSSGGAGYNEQFF.

The count of this clone is one. The V gene is TRBV5-1, the J gene TRBJ2-5; 7 nucleotides match TRBD2. Germline-derived CDR1 and CDR2 are SGHRS and YFSETQ. The ends lost 0 bases at V and 1 base at J; junction bases unmatched: 6. The CDR3 runs to 16 residues. The CDR3, as DNA: TGCGCCAGCAGCTTGGTTCGGGAGGCCCGCCAAGAGACCCAGTACTTC. Amino acid sequence: CASSLVREARQETQYF.